This TCR beta chain originates from a study of control samples from healthy donors and cancer patients. The V end was cut by 0 bases, the J end by 6 bases, with 6 bases between. Germline assignment: CDR1 MNHEY and CDR2 SVGEGT. The CDR3 consists of 14 residues. Repertoires were generated with immunoSEQ multiplex PCR, while TCRdb's copy carries only in-frame clones and drops some. The sample yields 100,000 to 150,000 clones, about 88% seen once. The rearrangement uses TRBV6-2 or TRBV6-3 and TRBJ1-6; no reliable D call. Sequencing was done on a sample of blood. This receptor was obtained from a man between 18 and 29 years old in good health. The CDR3: CASSYSPSNSPLHF. CDR3 bases: TGTGCCAGCAGTTACTCCCCGTCTAATTCACCCCTCCACTTT.